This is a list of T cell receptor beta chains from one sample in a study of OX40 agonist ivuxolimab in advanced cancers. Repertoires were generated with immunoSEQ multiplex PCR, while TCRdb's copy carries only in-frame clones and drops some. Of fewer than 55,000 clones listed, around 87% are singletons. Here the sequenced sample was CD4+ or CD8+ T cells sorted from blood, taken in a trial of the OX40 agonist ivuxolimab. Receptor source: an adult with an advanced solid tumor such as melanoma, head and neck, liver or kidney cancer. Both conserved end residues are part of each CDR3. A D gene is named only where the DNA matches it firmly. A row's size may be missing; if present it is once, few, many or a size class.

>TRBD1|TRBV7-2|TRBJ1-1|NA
CASSSGQGGAFF
TGTGCCAGCAGCTCCGGACAGGGAGGGGCTTTCTTT
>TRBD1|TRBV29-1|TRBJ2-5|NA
CSVGDRVETQYF
TGCAGCGTAGGAGACAGGGTCGAGACCCAGTACTTC
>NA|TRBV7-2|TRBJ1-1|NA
CASSFRFSTEAFF
TGTGCCAGCAGCTTTCGCTTTAGCACTGAAGCTTTCTTT
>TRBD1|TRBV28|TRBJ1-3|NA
CASSRQGSFSGNTIYF
TGTGCCAGCAGTCGACAGGGGTCCTTCTCTGGAAACACCATATATTTT
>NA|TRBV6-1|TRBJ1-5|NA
CASSERGRSNQPQHF
TGTGCCAGCAGTGAAAGGGGACGGAGCAATCAGCCCCAGCATTTT
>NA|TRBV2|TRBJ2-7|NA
CARQGTLGAYEQYF
TGTGCCCGGCAGGGGACTTTGGGGGCCTACGAGCAGTACTTC
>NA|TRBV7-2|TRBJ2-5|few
CASSLESQETQYF
TGTGCCAGCAGCTTAGAATCCCAAGAGACCCAGTACTTC
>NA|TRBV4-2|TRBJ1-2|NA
CASSQAQKRDGYTF
TGTGCCAGCAGCCAAGCGCAAAAACGGGATGGCTACACCTTC
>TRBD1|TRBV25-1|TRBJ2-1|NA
CASRPDRGGYNEQFF
TGTGCCAGCAGGCCCGACAGGGGGGGCTACAATGAGCAGTTCTTC
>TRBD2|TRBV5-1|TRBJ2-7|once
CASSRASGRSSYEQYF
TGCGCCAGCAGTAGGGCTAGCGGGAGGAGCTCCTACGAGCAGTACTTC
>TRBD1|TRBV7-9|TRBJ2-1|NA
CASSRTGDSSSYNEQFF
TGTGCCAGCAGCCGCACCGGGGACAGCAGCTCCTACAATGAGCAGTTCTTC
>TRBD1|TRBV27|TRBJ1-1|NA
CASSSRDRGWLNTEAFF
TGTGCCAGCAGTTCCCGGGACAGGGGATGGTTGAACACTGAAGCTTTCTTT
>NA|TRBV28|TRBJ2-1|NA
CASSLADTVDNEQFF
TGTGCCAGCAGTTTGGCGGACACCGTAGACAATGAGCAGTTCTTC
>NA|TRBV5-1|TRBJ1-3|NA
CASSPAVDRPNSGNTIYF
TGCGCCAGCAGCCCCGCCGTAGACAGGCCTAACTCTGGAAACACCATATATTTT
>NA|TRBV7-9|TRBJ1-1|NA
CASVRLDSRTEAFF
TGTGCCAGCGTACGGCTCGACAGTCGCACTGAAGCTTTCTTT
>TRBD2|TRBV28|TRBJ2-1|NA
CASSLGRGGNEQFF
TGTGCCAGCAGTTTGGGGCGGGGGGGCAATGAGCAGTTCTTC
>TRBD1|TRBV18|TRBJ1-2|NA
CASSPRLQGEGYTF
TGTGCCAGCTCACCACGTTTACAGGGGGAGGGCTACACCTTC
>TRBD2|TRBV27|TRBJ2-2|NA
CASSRLAGGVGGELFF
TGTGCCAGCAGTCGACTAGCGGGGGGCGTTGGCGGGGAGCTGTTTTTT
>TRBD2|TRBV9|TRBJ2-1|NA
CASSVRTSGGAEQFF
TGTGCCAGCAGCGTACGGACTAGCGGGGGGGCCGAGCAGTTCTTC
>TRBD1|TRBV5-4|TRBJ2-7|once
CASSRDRVLRPSYEQYF
TGTGCCAGCAGCCGGGACAGGGTTTTAAGGCCCTCCTACGAGCAGTACTTC
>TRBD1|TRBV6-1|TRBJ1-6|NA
CANRGQGDSPLHF
TGTGCCAACAGGGGACAGGGTGATTCACCCCTCCACTTT
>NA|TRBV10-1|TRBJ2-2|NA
CASSESSNTGELFF
TGCGCCAGCAGTGAGTCTTCGAACACCGGGGAGCTGTTTTTT
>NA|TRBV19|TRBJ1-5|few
CASTPGTLNQPQHF
TGTGCCAGTACCCCCGGGACACTAAATCAGCCCCAGCATTTT
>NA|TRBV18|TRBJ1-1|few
CASSPQRDTEAFF
TGTGCCAGCTCACCGCAAAGGGACACTGAAGCTTTCTTT
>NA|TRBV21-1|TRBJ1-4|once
CASSKRDSREEEKLFF
TGTGCCAGCAGCAAACGGGACTCTCGGGAGGAAGAAAAACTGTTTTTT
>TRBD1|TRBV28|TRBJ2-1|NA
CASSSQGAGYNEQFF
TGTGCCAGCAGTTCACAGGGGGCGGGCTACAATGAGCAGTTCTTC
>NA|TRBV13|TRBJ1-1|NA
CASSLGMNTEAFF
TGTGCCAGCAGCTTAGGGATGAACACTGAAGCTTTCTTT
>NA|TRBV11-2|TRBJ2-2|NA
CASSLTDGVGELFF
TGTGCCAGCAGCCTGACGGACGGGGTCGGGGAGCTGTTTTTT
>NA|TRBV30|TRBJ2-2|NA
CAWRRTGANTGELFF
TGTGCCTGGAGGAGAACAGGCGCGAACACCGGGGAGCTGTTTTTT
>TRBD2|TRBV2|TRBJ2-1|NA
CASSEVSGGYNEQFF
TGTGCCAGCAGTGAAGTTAGCGGGGGATACAATGAGCAGTTCTTC
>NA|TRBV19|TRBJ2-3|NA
CASSIRRGGQAQGTQYF
TGTGCCAGTAGTATTCGGAGGGGAGGTCAAGCACAAGGTACGCAGTATTTT
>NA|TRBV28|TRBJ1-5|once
CASTARGRLDQPQHF
TGTGCCAGCACCGCCCGGGGACGGCTAGATCAGCCCCAGCATTTT
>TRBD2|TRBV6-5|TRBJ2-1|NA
CASSYGQVTRERQFF
TGTGCCAGCAGTTATGGTCAGGTGACGCGGGAGAGGCAGTTCTTC